This is a list of T cell receptor beta chains from one sample in a study of memory CD4+ T cells and cytomegalovirus serostatus. Data came from immunoSEQ multiplex PCR; TCRdb stores just in-frame clones and leaves some out. This sample has tens of thousands of clones, with 82% found just once. The sequenced sample was memory CD4+ T cells from blood. All receptors derive from an adult in good health and CMV-seronegative. Each CDR3 is given with its conserved first and last residue. The D gene is left open where the match is weak. Only some rows state a clone size, as once, few, many or a class for expanded clones.

>NA|NA|TRBJ1-2|TRBV13
CASSLRGAPNYGYTF
TGTGCCAGCAGCTTAAGAGGGGCGCCTAACTATGGCTACACCTTC
>once|NA|TRBJ2-6|TRBV6-1
CASGTGQSGANVLTF
TGTGCCAGCGGGACGGGGCAGTCCGGGGCCAACGTCCTGACTTTC
>NA|NA|TRBJ2-5|TRBV5-1
CASSLGRETQYF
TGCGCCAGCAGCTTGGGGAGAGAGACCCAGTACTTC
>NA|NA|TRBJ2-2|TRBV30
CAWSVHVTGELFF
TGTGCCTGGAGTGTTCATGTTACCGGGGAGCTGTTTTTT
>NA|NA|TRBJ1-2|TRBV2
CASGVGGGYTF
TGTGCCAGCGGCGTAGGGGGAGGCTACACCTTC
>NA|TRBD2|TRBJ2-3|TRBV7-2
CASTYKRGGNTQYF
TGTGCCAGCACCTATAAGCGGGGGGGCAATACGCAGTATTTT
>NA|NA|TRBJ1-5|TRBV7-6
CASSLGGTQPQHF
TGTGCCAGCAGCTTAGGAGGGACTCAGCCCCAGCATTTT
>NA|NA|TRBJ1-5|TRBV27
CASSYTAYSNQPQHF
TGTGCCAGCAGTTATACAGCATATAGCAATCAGCCCCAGCATTTT
>NA|TRBD2|TRBJ2-3|TRBV4-3
CASSHQAGPTDTQYF
TGCGCCAGCAGCCACCAAGCGGGGCCCACAGATACGCAGTATTTT
>NA|NA|TRBJ1-2|TRBV4-3
CASSQTFQGSGDGYTF
TGCGCCAGCAGCCAAACTTTCCAGGGCTCAGGGGATGGCTACACCTTC
>NA|TRBD1|TRBJ1-1|TRBV7-9
CASSRPGGGSVNTEAFF
TGTGCCAGCAGCCGCCCAGGGGGCGGAAGTGTGAACACTGAAGCTTTCTTT
>NA|TRBD2|TRBJ2-1|TRBV6-6
CASSSPAGSSYNEQFF
TGTGCCAGCAGTTCCCCAGCGGGGAGCTCCTACAATGAGCAGTTCTTC
>NA|TRBD1|TRBJ1-1|TRBV5-1
CASSLLGQGPNTEAFF
TGCGCCAGCAGCTTATTGGGACAGGGGCCTAACACTGAAGCTTTCTTT
>few|NA|TRBJ2-7|TRBV9
CASSPGATALYEQYF
TGTGCCAGCAGCCCAGGAGCTACAGCCCTCTACGAGCAGTACTTC
>NA|NA|TRBJ1-5|TRBV18
CASSPPPGEKNQPQHF
TGTGCCAGCTCACCACCTCCGGGGGAAAAAAATCAGCCCCAGCATTTT
>NA|TRBD1|TRBJ2-2|TRBV29-1
CSGGTGVGELFF
TGCAGCGGCGGGACAGGGGTCGGGGAGCTGTTTTTT
>NA|TRBD1|TRBJ2-1|TRBV28
CASNPQDRRRSEQFF
TGTGCCAGCAATCCCCAGGACAGGAGAAGGAGTGAGCAGTTCTTC
>NA|TRBD1|TRBJ1-2|TRBV2
CASSEGGGGMIDF
TGTGCCAGCAGTGAAGGAGGGGGCGGTATGATTGACTTC
>NA|TRBD1|TRBJ1-4|TRBV28
CASSSGAGQGGEKLFF
TGTGCCAGCAGTTCAGGGGCGGGACAGGGGGGAGAAAAACTGTTTTTT
>NA|TRBD2|TRBJ2-2|TRBV4-1
CASSHLAGVGGTGELFF
TGCGCCAGCAGCCACCTAGCGGGAGTGGGGGGGACCGGGGAGCTGTTTTTT
>NA|NA|TRBJ1-2|TRBV4-3
CASSQDRSVGGYTF
TGCGCCAGCAGCCAAGATCGGAGCGTCGGTGGCTACACCTTC
>NA|TRBD1|TRBJ1-2|TRBV19
CAIDRGSNYGYTF
TGTGCCATCGACAGGGGATCTAACTATGGCTACACCTTC
>NA|TRBD2|TRBJ2-3|TRBV7-2
CASSPRVLAGVGQYF
TGTGCCAGCAGCCCACGCGTTCTAGCGGGGGTCGGGCAGTATTTT
>medium-sized|TRBD1|TRBJ1-1|TRBV5-1
CASSSEQGRTEAFF
TGCGCCAGCAGCTCCGAACAGGGGCGGACTGAAGCTTTCTTT
>NA|NA|TRBJ2-7|TRBV7-9
CASSLKETYEQYF
TGTGCCAGCAGCTTAAAGGAGACCTACGAGCAGTACTTC
>NA|NA|TRBJ1-1|TRBV7-9
CASSQGTLTRLTNTEAFF
TGTGCCAGCAGCCAAGGTACGTTAACTCGACTTACAAACACTGAAGCTTTCTTT
>NA|NA|TRBJ1-1|TRBV5-1
CASSLLIVNTEAFF
TGCGCCAGCAGCCTCTTAATTGTGAACACTGAAGCTTTCTTT
>NA|NA|TRBJ2-7|TRBV5-1
CASSFRGVGYEQYF
TGCGCCAGCAGCTTCCGGGGCGTGGGCTACGAGCAGTACTTC
>NA|TRBD1|TRBJ2-3|TRBV5-1
CASSSGTATDTQYF
TGCGCCAGCAGCTCCGGGACAGCTACAGATACGCAGTATTTT
>few|NA|TRBJ1-2|TRBV6-1
CASSDQHNLNYGYTF
TGTGCCAGCAGTGATCAGCACAACCTAAACTATGGCTACACCTTC
>NA|TRBD1|TRBJ2-1|TRBV5-1
CASSIGTDSNEQFF
TGCGCCAGCAGCATCGGGACAGATTCGAATGAGCAGTTCTTC
>once|TRBD2|TRBJ2-3|TRBV7-8
CASSELAGRTDTQYF
TGTGCCAGCAGCGAGTTAGCGGGGCGCACAGATACGCAGTATTTT
>NA|TRBD2|TRBJ2-2|TRBV5-4
CASSSARGGRNTGELFF
TGTGCCAGCAGCTCCGCCCGGGGGGGCCGGAACACCGGGGAGCTGTTTTTT
>few|NA|TRBJ1-2|TRBV25-1
CASRRGGEHGYTF
TGTGCCAGCAGACGAGGTGGGGAGCATGGCTACACCTTC
>few|NA|TRBJ1-5|TRBV29-1
CSVSGANQPQHF
TGCAGCGTTTCAGGGGCTAATCAGCCCCAGCATTTT
>NA|NA|TRBJ2-5|TRBV7-3
CASSLSVQETQYF
TGTGCCAGCAGCTTAAGCGTTCAGGAGACCCAGTACTTC
>few|TRBD1|TRBJ1-6|TRBV4-1
CASSQDGEGGIRSPLHF
TGCGCCAGCAGCCAAGATGGGGAAGGGGGCATTAGGTCACCCCTCCACTTT
>NA|TRBD2|TRBJ2-2|TRBV7-8
CASSSGGGWTGELFF
TGTGCCAGCAGCTCGGGGGGGGGATGGACCGGGGAGCTGTTTTTT
>once|NA|TRBJ1-4|TRBV7-9
CASSPAGTGLGEKLFF
TGTGCCAGCAGCCCAGCAGGGACGGGGTTAGGTGAAAAACTGTTTTTT
>NA|NA|TRBJ2-2|TRBV19
CASHSRQANTGELFF
TGTGCCAGCCACTCTCGACAGGCGAACACCGGGGAGCTGTTTTTT